Listed below are T cell receptor beta chains from one sample, sequenced in a study of blood T cell repertoires in COVID-19. Generated by immunoSEQ multiplex PCR, the TCRdb table keeps only in-frame clones and is missing some. This sample carries some 75,000 clones, 65% to 85% of them seen once, and the ten largest clones take around 13%. The sequenced material came from peripheral blood. The receptors shown here come from a man aged 45-65 years with COVID-19, enrolled during active disease. The CDR3 runs from the conserved cysteine through the conserved F or W. D genes are given only for firm matches. Clone sizes are given selectively: once, few, many, or a class where the clone is expanded.

clone_size d_call j_call v_call cdr3_aa cdr3_nt
NA TRBD2 TRBJ2-7 TRBV28 CASRIGTSDYEQYF TGTGCCAGCCGTATCGGGACTAGCGACTACGAGCAGTACTTC
NA NA TRBJ1-3 TRBV6-5 CASRTETGSGNTIYF TGTGCCAGCAGGACCGAGACAGGATCTGGAAACACCATATATTTT
NA NA TRBJ2-5 TRBV19 CASSRVAENQETQYF TGTGCCAGTAGTAGGGTAGCAGAGAACCAAGAGACCCAGTACTTC
NA NA TRBJ1-1 TRBV2 CASSSTGLGVGNTEAFF TGTGCCAGCAGTTCGACAGGCCTCGGAGTGGGGAACACTGAAGCTTTCTTT
NA TRBD2 TRBJ2-7 TRBV24-1 CATSDRGLVLAGDEQYF TGTGCCACCAGTGACCGGGGGCTAGTGCTAGCGGGAGACGAGCAGTACTTC
NA TRBD1 TRBJ1-3 TRBV28 CASGQGAGNTIYF TGTGCCAGCGGACAGGGCGCTGGAAACACCATATATTTT
NA TRBD2 TRBJ2-7 TRBV29-1 CSVGTSFYEQYF TGCAGCGTCGGGACTAGCTTCTACGAGCAGTACTTC
NA TRBD1 TRBJ2-7 TRBV6-6 CASSKTGVEQYF TGTGCCAGCAGTAAGACAGGGGTCGAGCAGTACTTC
NA NA TRBJ2-5 TRBV29-1 CSVGGETQYF TGCAGCGTGGGAGGTGAGACCCAGTACTTC
NA TRBD1 TRBJ2-7 TRBV29-1 CSVGDRVSYEQYF TGCAGCGTTGGGGACAGGGTCTCCTACGAGCAGTACTTC
NA TRBD1 TRBJ1-3 TRBV30 CAWRGTGNSGNTIYF TGTGCCTGGAGAGGGACAGGGAACTCTGGAAACACCATATATTTT
NA TRBD2 TRBJ2-7 TRBV7-9 CASSLEWGTSGRTYEQYF TGTGCCAGCAGCTTAGAATGGGGGACTAGCGGGAGAACCTACGAGCAGTACTTC
NA TRBD2 TRBJ2-2 TRBV18 CASSPLHREAGELFF TGTGCCAGCTCACCACTCCACCGGGAGGCCGGGGAGCTGTTTTTT
NA TRBD1 TRBJ1-1 TRBV2 CASNSDRVNTEAFF TGTGCCAGCAACTCGGACAGGGTAAACACTGAAGCTTTCTTT
NA TRBD2 TRBJ2-1 TRBV7-3 CASSPTPVTRLAGLSSYNEQFF TGTGCCAGCAGCCCAACCCCGGTTACGAGACTAGCGGGCCTAAGCTCCTACAATGAGCAGTTCTTC
NA TRBD2 TRBJ2-5 TRBV7-2 CASSGRLAGGPGQETQYF TGTGCCAGCAGCGGACGACTAGCGGGAGGGCCGGGGCAAGAGACCCAGTACTTC
NA NA TRBJ2-1 TRBV24-1 CATSGGAGRPFTSYNEQFF TGTGCCACCAGTGGCGGGGCGGGACGCCCCTTTACCTCCTACAATGAGCAGTTCTTC
NA TRBD1 TRBJ2-5 TRBV10-2 CASRDRGSLETQYF TGCGCCAGCAGAGACAGGGGGAGTTTGGAGACCCAGTACTTC
NA TRBD2 TRBJ2-7 TRBV29-1 CSGVAGASEQYF TGCAGCGGTGTCGCGGGAGCGAGTGAGCAGTACTTC
once NA TRBJ2-2 TRBV9 CASSPRTTTGELFF TGTGCCAGCAGCCCCCGGACAACCACCGGGGAGCTGTTTTTT
NA NA TRBJ2-3 TRBV6-5 CASRVEGTDTQYF TGTGCCAGCAGAGTAGAGGGCACAGATACGCAGTATTTT
once TRBD2 TRBJ2-7 TRBV18 CASSPGTSGRTRYF TGTGCCAGCTCCCCGGGGACTAGCGGCAGGACGCGGTACTTC
NA NA TRBJ2-1 TRBV21-1 CASSPTKFIESNEQFF TGTGCCAGCAGCCCAACTAAATTTATAGAATCCAATGAGCAGTTCTTC
NA TRBD1 TRBJ2-7 TRBV7-2 CASSLASGGFYEQYF TGTGCCAGCAGCTTAGCGTCAGGGGGCTTTTACGAGCAGTACTTC
NA NA TRBJ2-7 TRBV20-1 CSASLAYEQYF TGCAGTGCTAGCTTAGCCTACGAGCAGTACTTC
once TRBD1 TRBJ1-5 TRBV23-1 CASSQSRGTGTQPQHF TGCGCCAGCAGTCAATCTCGGGGGACAGGGACTCAGCCCCAGCATTTT
NA TRBD2 TRBJ2-7 TRBV30 CAWSGPGGEGYEQYF TGTGCCTGGAGTGGACCGGGGGGGGAAGGCTACGAGCAGTACTTC
NA TRBD2 TRBJ2-3 TRBV7-4 CASSPPASGSHRTDTQYF TGTGCCAGCAGCCCGCCGGCTAGCGGGAGCCATCGGACAGATACGCAGTATTTT
NA TRBD2 TRBJ2-1 TRBV28 CASSRGGLANEQFF TGTGCCAGCAGCCGCGGGGGACTAGCGAATGAGCAGTTCTTC
once NA TRBJ1-2 TRBV19 CASSTRDNYGYTF TGTGCCAGTAGCACTCGGGATAACTATGGCTACACCTTC
NA NA TRBJ2-2 TRBV5-1 CASSLVGRTTGELFF TGCGCCAGCAGCTTGGTTGGGAGGACCACCGGGGAGCTGTTTTTT
NA TRBD1 TRBJ1-2 TRBV2 CASSADRYGGYTF TGTGCCAGCAGCGCGGACAGGTACGGAGGCTACACCTTC
few TRBD1 TRBJ2-2 TRBV6-4 CASSPGQATGELFF TGTGCCAGCAGTCCGGGACAGGCCACCGGGGAGCTGTTTTTT
NA NA TRBJ1-5 TRBV19 CASSIGRGPYQPQHF TGTGCCAGTAGTATAGGTAGGGGCCCTTATCAGCCCCAGCATTTT
few TRBD2 TRBJ2-1 TRBV10-1 CASSESRGLARSARYNEQFF TGCGCCAGCAGTGAGTCTAGGGGACTAGCGAGATCCGCCCGTTACAATGAGCAGTTCTTC
few NA TRBJ1-5 TRBV7-8 CASSLGQGGSNQPQHF TGTGCCAGCAGCTTAGGGCAGGGTGGTAGCAATCAGCCCCAGCATTTT
NA TRBD2 TRBJ2-1 TRBV9 CASSLRTSGRANNEQFF TGTGCCAGCAGCTTACGGACTAGCGGGAGGGCGAACAATGAGCAGTTCTTC
NA TRBD2 TRBJ2-2 TRBV5-1 CASSLSRSGANTGELFF TGCGCCAGCAGCTTGTCTAGGAGCGGGGCGAACACCGGGGAGCTGTTTTTT
NA NA TRBJ2-3 TRBV27 CASKSLNTDTQYF TGTGCCAGCAAATCCCTTAACACAGATACGCAGTATTTT
NA NA TRBJ2-5 TRBV7-9 CASSRGQGGETQYF TGTGCCAGCAGCCGCGGCCAGGGTGGGGAGACCCAGTACTTC